Following are 27 T cell receptor beta chains from one sample sequenced in a study of control samples from healthy donors and cancer patients. Method: immunoSEQ multiplex PCR; TCRdb's copy keeps in-frame clones and lacks some. The sample has 100,000 to 150,000 clones, around 93% seen once. The sequencing sample was made of blood. The origin of the receptors is a man in his late teens or twenties in good health.

The chain carries TRBV3-1 (or the pseudogene TRBV3-2) and TRBJ1-1; 9 nucleotides align to TRBD1. J was trimmed by 1 base and V by 4 bases; bases with no gene match: 10. The CDR3 totals 17 residues. CDR1 and CDR2 (germline): LGHDT, YNNKEL (reference sequence). CDR3 in DNA: TGTGCCAGCAGCCCACCCCCCGGGACAGGGAGGAACACTGAAGCTTTCTTT. This translates into CASSPPPGTGRNTEAFF.

The genes are TRBV11-2 and TRBJ2-7; 11 bases fit TRBD2. The CDR3 length is 15 residues. Germline CDR1 reads SGHAT; CDR2 reads FQNNGV. J was trimmed by 3 bases and V by 4 bases; bases with no gene match: 5. For the CDR3, the DNA is TGTGCCAGCAGCTCGGGACTAGCGGTTTACTACGAGCAGTACTTC. Protein product: CASSSGLAVYYEQYF.

Only a few counts were recorded for this clone. The V and J genes are TRBV4-1 and TRBJ1-6; D ambiguous. V lost 1 base and J lost 9, with 13 bases in between. Germline lookup yields CDR1 MGHRA and CDR2 YSYEKL. The CDR3 loop spans 15 amino acids. CDR3 sequence (DNA): TGCGCCAGCAGCCAAGTCGAGGGTCTCCGTTCACCCCTCCACTTT. Protein product: CASSQVEGLRSPLHF.

The V and J genes are TRBV5-1 and TRBJ1-1; possibly TRBD1 for D (6 bases). From germline, CDR1 is SGHRS and CDR2 YFSETQ. CDR3 length: 15 residues. The V and J ends lost 0 bases and 7 bases respectively, with 16 bases between them. CDR3 bases: TGCGCCAGCAGCTTGGGGGGGCCGTGGCGACTTGAAGCTTTCTTT. It encodes CASSLGGPWRLEAFF.

A word on this clone: The same CDR3 arises from other DNA sequences in this sample as well. This chain uses TRBV12-5 with TRBJ2-5, with D unresolved. V lost 1 base and J lost 5, with 5 bases in between. This CDR3 region has 12 residues. CDR1 and CDR2 from the germline V gene are LGHNT and FRNRAP. This CDR3 is CASGLEVETQYF. In DNA, the CDR3 is TGTGCTAGTGGTTTGGAGGTGGAGACCCAGTACTTC. Together with reference TRBV12-5 and TRBJ2-5, the CDR3 gives the full variable domain: DARVTQTPRHKVTEMGQEVTMRCQPILGHNTVFWYRQTMMQGLELLAYFRNRAPLDDSGMPKDRFSAEMPDATLATLKIQPSEPRDSAVYFCASGLEVETQYFGPGTRLLVL.

V and J are TRBV9 and TRBJ1-2, with unresolved D. There are 12 residues in the CDR3. The germline CDR1 and CDR2 sequences are SGDLS and YYNGEE. Trimming took 3 bases from V and 4 from J, leaving 7 bases between them. The CDR3 DNA reads TGTGCCAGCAGCGACCGGGTCTATGGCTACACCTTC. Its translation is CASSDRVYGYTF.

The chain carries TRBV4-1 and TRBJ1-5, with D unresolved. V was shortened by 2 bases and J by 5 bases, with 16 bases between the two germline ends. The CDR3 is 16 amino acids. The germline gives CDR1 MGHRA, CDR2 YSYEKL. The CDR3: CASSQIWTEGDQPQHF. The CDR3 DNA is TGCGCCAGCAGCCAAATTTGGACTGAGGGCGATCAGCCCCAGCATTTT.

This clone was recorded once. The chain couples TRBV7-2 to TRBJ2-5, with D perhaps TRBD1 or TRBD2 (5 bases each). There are 15 residues in the CDR3. Per the germline V gene, CDR1 is SGHTA and CDR2 is FQGNSA. Trimming removed 2 bases from V and 0 bases from J, with 10 bases in between. CDR3 loop: CASSLWGSNQETQYF. CDR3 DNA sequence: TGTGCCAGCAGCTTATGGGGGTCGAACCAAGAGACCCAGTACTTC.

The chain carries TRBV5-1 and TRBJ2-2, with D perhaps TRBD1 or TRBD2 (5 bases each). CDR3 length: 15 amino acids. The germline gives CDR1 SGHRS, CDR2 YFSETQ. V lost 4 bases and J 0 bases, leaving 10 bases between the germline ends. This chain's CDR3 is CASSGDPANTGELFF. In DNA form, the CDR3 reads TGCGCCAGCAGCGGGGACCCCGCGAACACCGGGGAGCTGTTTTTT.

V is TRBV6-5 and J is TRBJ1-4; 9 bases align to TRBD1. V dropped 6 bases and J dropped 6; count of bases not matched to a gene: 8. The CDR3 runs 15 residues. Looked up from germline, CDR1 is MNHEY and CDR2 is SVGAGI. The CDR3 DNA reads as TGTGCCAGCAGCCGCACCGGGACAGGGTATGAAAAACTGTTTTTT. Translating it yields CASSRTGTGYEKLFF.

The V gene is TRBV7-6, the J gene TRBJ1-3; 9 nucleotides line up with TRBD1. The CDR3 covers 15 residues. The V gene's germline CDR1 is SGHVS and CDR2 FNYEAQ. V lost 1 base and J lost 2; bases outside the gene matches: 0. The CDR3 spells CASSLGQGAGNTIYF. In DNA form, the CDR3 reads TGTGCCAGCAGCTTAGGACAGGGGGCTGGAAACACCATATATTTT.

The V call is TRBV10-3, the J call TRBJ1-6; D ambiguous. The CDR3 runs 14 residues. CDR1 and CDR2 (germline): ENHRY, SYGVKD. V was shortened by 11 bases and J by 8 bases, with 19 bases between the two germline ends. CDR3 sequence (DNA): TGTGCCGCCAGGTCGGCACAGTGGGATTCACCCCTCCACTTT. It specifies CAARSAQWDSPLHF.

This rearrangement joins TRBV18 to TRBJ1-1, with D maybe TRBD1 (5 bases). The germline V gene has CDR1 KGHSH and CDR2 LQKENI. The CDR3 is 15 amino acids. Trimming pared 0 bases from V and 1 base from J, leaving 9 bases between. The CDR3 nucleotides read TGTGCCAGCTCACCACCAGGCCAGGGGAACACTGAAGCTTTCTTT. It yields the protein CASSPPGQGNTEAFF.

V is TRBV3-1 (or the pseudogene TRBV3-2) and J is TRBJ2-4; no firm D call. The V gene's germline CDR1 is LGHDT and CDR2 YNNKEL (reference sequence). This CDR3 region has 16 residues. V was cut by 2 bases and J by 1 base, with 12 bases left in between. The CDR3 bases are TGTGCCAGCAGCCAAACGGGTGGTCGCGCCAAAAACATTCAGTACTTC. Its protein product is CASSQTGGRAKNIQYF.

The V gene is TRBV11-3, the J gene TRBJ1-1; no definite D call. Between the trimmed V and J ends, which lost 1 base and 11 bases, there was a span of 14 bases. CDR1 is SGHNT, CDR2 YENEEA, per germline. The CDR3 runs to 13 residues. CDR3 loop: CASSLGQFNDAFF. DNA of the CDR3: TGTGCCAGCAGCTTAGGCCAGTTTAATGATGCTTTCTTT.

This rearrangement joins TRBV9 to TRBJ1-1; D gene unclear. Trimming removed 3 bases at V and 1 base at J, with 13 bases between. The germline gives CDR1 SGDLS, CDR2 YYNGEE. The CDR3 spans 15 residues. The CDR3 DNA sequence: TGTGCCAGCAGCGCACACATTGTTCGGAACACTGAAGCTTTCTTT. Its protein is CASSAHIVRNTEAFF. Supplemented by reference TRBV9 and TRBJ1-1, the full variable domain reads DSGVTQTPKHLITATGQRVTLRCSPRSGDLSVYWYQQSLDQGLQFLIQYYNGEERAKGNILERFSAQQFPDLHSELNLSSLELGDSALYFCASSAHIVRNTEAFFGQGTRLTVV.

The chain recombines TRBV9 with TRBJ1-2; 7 bases map to TRBD1. The V gene's germline CDR1 is SGDLS and CDR2 YYNGEE. Trimming took 4 bases from V and 5 from J; bases not matched to a gene: 11. This CDR3 contains 15 residues. CDR3 coding DNA: TGTGCCAGCAGCCCATCCGGGACGGGACAGTATGGCTACACCTTC. Encoded protein: CASSPSGTGQYGYTF.

The chain is built from TRBV4-1 and TRBJ1-4; D is ambiguous. CDR3 size: 16 residues. V lost 0 bases to trimming and J lost 1 base, with 9 bases between them. Germline loops: CDR1 MGHRA, CDR2 YSYEKL. The CDR3: CASSQDLGGTNEKLFF. In nucleotides, the CDR3 is TGCGCCAGCAGCCAAGATTTGGGTGGAACTAATGAAAAACTGTTTTTT.

The genes are TRBV7-2 and TRBJ2-1, with D uncertain. V shed 2 bases and J shed 4 bases, with 12 bases lying between them. Per the germline V gene, CDR1 is SGHTA and CDR2 is FQGNSA. The CDR3 totals 15 residues. DNA of the CDR3: TGTGCCAGCAGCTTAAGGATGGAGCCTTACAATGAGCAGTTCTTC. Translation: CASSLRMEPYNEQFF.

In this sample, this clone turned up once. CDR3 sequence (DNA): TGTGCCAGCTCACCGGACAGGAGCAATCAGCCCCAGCATTTT. Protein: CASSPDRSNQPQHF. The chain combines TRBV18 with TRBJ1-5; TRBD1 aligns across 7 bases. CDR3 size: 14 residues. V trimming: 3 bases; J trimming: 1 base; junction bases outside the gene matches: 0. Per germline, CDR1 KGHSH and CDR2 LQKENI.

In its sample, this clone was seen once. V usage is TRBV27 and J usage is TRBJ1-2, with TRBD1 matching over 8 bases. The germline V gene has CDR1 MNHEY and CDR2 SMNVEV (reference sequence). This CDR3 spans 14 amino acids. J was trimmed by 7 bases and V by 6 bases; bases with no gene match: 10. CDR3 sequence reads: CASRATGGRGGYTF. CDR3 in DNA: TGTGCCAGCAGGGCCACAGGGGGGAGAGGTGGCTACACCTTC.

CDR3 in DNA: TGTGCCAGCAGCAACATTCCTAGGAGCTCCTACAATGAGCAGTTCTTC. Its protein is CASSNIPRSSYNEQFF. The chain recombines TRBV5-4 with TRBJ2-1; the D is unclear. The CDR3 has 16 residues. Trimming removed 4 bases from V and 0 bases from J, with 14 bases in between. The germline V gene encodes CDR1 SGHNT and CDR2 YYREEE (reference sequence).

This rearrangement joins TRBV10-2 to TRBJ1-1, with D hard to call. The CDR3 extends over 14 amino acids. Trimming left V 3 bases short and J 0 bases short, with 8 bases between. Germline CDR1 and CDR2: WSHSY and SAAADI. The CDR3, as DNA: TGCGCCAGCAGTGACCCGGCCGTGAACACTGAAGCTTTCTTT. It specifies CASSDPAVNTEAFF.

This chain uses TRBV5-4 with TRBJ2-7, with TRBD1 matching over 7 bases. V was pared by 4 bases and J by 6 bases, with 16 bases of the junction left unmatched. The CDR3 is made up of 16 amino acids. Germline-derived CDR1 and CDR2 are SGHNT and YYREEE (reference sequence). CDR3 protein: CASSPNDRAFFGEQYF. The CDR3 bases are TGTGCCAGCAGCCCGAACGACAGGGCGTTTTTCGGCGAGCAGTACTTC.

This chain connects TRBV12-5 to TRBJ2-7; D is possibly TRBD1 (5 bases). Germline CDR1 reads LGHNT; CDR2 reads FRNRAP. This CDR3 has 15 residues. V was shortened by 6 bases and J by 0 bases, with 15 bases between the two germline ends. The CDR3 spells CASGPQGIGSYEQYF. The CDR3 DNA reads TGTGCTAGTGGCCCTCAGGGTATAGGCTCCTACGAGCAGTACTTC. Full variable domain (remainder filled in from reference TRBV12-5 and TRBJ2-7): DARVTQTPRHKVTEMGQEVTMRCQPILGHNTVFWYRQTMMQGLELLAYFRNRAPLDDSGMPKDRFSAEMPDATLATLKIQPSEPRDSAVYFCASGPQGIGSYEQYFGPGTRLTVT.

The V and J genes are TRBV19 and TRBJ1-4, with 9 bases fitting TRBD1. Germline values: CDR1 LNHDA, CDR2 SQIVND (reference sequence). The junction had 4 bases not matched to a gene; V was cut back by 5 bases and J by 6 bases. CDR3 length: 14 amino acids. In nucleotides, the CDR3 is TGTGCCAGTAGTGAACAGGGGGCATATGAAAAACTGTTTTTT. Its translation: CASSEQGAYEKLFF.

Concerning this clone itself: Within the sample, other DNA sequences also encode this same CDR3. V is TRBV6-5 and J is TRBJ2-1; D unclear. Germline assignment: CDR1 MNHEY and CDR2 SVGAGI. V was cut by 6 bases and J by 9 bases, with 21 bases left in between. The CDR3 loop spans 15 amino acids. CDR3 nucleotides: TGTGCCAGCAGGCGCTCCGTGCTGGCCGCGGTTGAGCAGTTCTTC. It translates to CASRRSVLAAVEQFF.